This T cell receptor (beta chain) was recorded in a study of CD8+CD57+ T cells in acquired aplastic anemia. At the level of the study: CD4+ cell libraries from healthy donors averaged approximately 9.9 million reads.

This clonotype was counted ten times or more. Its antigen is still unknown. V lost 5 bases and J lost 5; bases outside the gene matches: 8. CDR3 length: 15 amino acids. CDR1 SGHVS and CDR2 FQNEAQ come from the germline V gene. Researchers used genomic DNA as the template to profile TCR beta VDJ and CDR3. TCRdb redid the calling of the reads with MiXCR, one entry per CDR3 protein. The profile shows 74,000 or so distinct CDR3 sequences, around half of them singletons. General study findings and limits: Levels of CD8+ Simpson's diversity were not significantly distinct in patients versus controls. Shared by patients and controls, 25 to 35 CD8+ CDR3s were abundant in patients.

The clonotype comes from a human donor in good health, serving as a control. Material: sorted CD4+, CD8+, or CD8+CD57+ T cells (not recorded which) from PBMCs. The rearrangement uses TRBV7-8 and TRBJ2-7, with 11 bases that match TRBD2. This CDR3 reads CASSLTSGIADEQYF. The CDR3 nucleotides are TGTGCCAGCAGCCTGACTAGCGGGATAGCCGACGAGCAGTACTTC.